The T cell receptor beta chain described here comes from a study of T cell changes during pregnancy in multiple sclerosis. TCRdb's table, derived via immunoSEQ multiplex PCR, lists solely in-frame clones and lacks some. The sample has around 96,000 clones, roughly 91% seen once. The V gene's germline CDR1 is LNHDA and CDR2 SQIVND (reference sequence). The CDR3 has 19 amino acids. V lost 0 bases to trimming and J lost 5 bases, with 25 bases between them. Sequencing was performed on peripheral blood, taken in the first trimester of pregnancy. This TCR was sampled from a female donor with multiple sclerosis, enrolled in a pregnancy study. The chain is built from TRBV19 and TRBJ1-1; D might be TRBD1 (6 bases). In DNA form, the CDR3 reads TGTGCCAGTAGTATAGAGCCCATCGGACAGATTTTGTATTATACTGAAGCTTTCTTT. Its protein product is CASSIEPIGQILYYTEAFF.